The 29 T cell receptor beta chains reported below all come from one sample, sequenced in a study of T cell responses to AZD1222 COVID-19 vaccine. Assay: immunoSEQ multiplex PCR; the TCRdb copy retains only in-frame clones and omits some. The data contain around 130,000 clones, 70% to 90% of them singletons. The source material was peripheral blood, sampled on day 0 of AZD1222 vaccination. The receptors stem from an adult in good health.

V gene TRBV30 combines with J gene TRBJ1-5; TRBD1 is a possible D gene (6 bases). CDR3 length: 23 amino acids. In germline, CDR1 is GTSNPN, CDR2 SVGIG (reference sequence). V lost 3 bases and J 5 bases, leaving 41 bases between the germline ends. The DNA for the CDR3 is TGTGCCTGGAGATGTTTTTTATGGTGCATGAGGGACAAGGGTTTGACCGTTGATCAGCCCCAGCATTTT. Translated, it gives CAWRCFLWCMRDKGLTVDQPQHF. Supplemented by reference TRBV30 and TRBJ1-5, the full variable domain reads SQTIHQWPATLVQPVGSPLSLECTVEGTSNPNLYWYRQAAGRGLQLLFYSVGIGQISSEVPQNLSASRPQDRQFILSSKKLLLSDSGFYLCAWRCFLWCMRDKGLTVDQPQHFGDGTRLSIL.

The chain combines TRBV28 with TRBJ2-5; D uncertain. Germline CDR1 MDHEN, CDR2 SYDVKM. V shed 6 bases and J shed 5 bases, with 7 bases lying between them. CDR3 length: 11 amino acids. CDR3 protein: CASSLGETQYF. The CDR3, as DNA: TGTGCCAGCAGCCTTGGGGAGACCCAGTACTTC.

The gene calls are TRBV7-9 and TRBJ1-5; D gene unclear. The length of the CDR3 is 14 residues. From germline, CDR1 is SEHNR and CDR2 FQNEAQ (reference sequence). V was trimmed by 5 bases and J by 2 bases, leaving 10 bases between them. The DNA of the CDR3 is TGTGCCAGCAGCCGTCGGTTCGGCAATCAGCCCCAGCATTTT. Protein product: CASSRRFGNQPQHF.

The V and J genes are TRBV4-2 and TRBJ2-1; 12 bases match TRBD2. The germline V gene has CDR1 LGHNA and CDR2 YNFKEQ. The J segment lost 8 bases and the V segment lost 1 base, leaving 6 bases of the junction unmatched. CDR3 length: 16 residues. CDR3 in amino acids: CASSQATSGSYDEQFF. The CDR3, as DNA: TGTGCCAGCAGCCAAGCGACTAGCGGGAGTTATGATGAGCAGTTCTTC.

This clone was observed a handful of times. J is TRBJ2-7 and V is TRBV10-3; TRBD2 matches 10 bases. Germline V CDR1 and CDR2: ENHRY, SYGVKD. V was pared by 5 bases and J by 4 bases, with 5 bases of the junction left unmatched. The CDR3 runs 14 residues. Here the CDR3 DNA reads TGTGCCATCAGTTCTAGCGGGAGTGGATACGAGCAGTACTTC. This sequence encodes CAISSSGSGYEQYF.

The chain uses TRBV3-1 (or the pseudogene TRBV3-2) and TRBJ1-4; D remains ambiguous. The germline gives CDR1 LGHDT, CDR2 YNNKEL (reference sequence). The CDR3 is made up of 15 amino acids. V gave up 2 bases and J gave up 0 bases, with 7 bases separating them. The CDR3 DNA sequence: TGTGCCAGCAGCCAACGAGGGCCAACTAATGAAAAACTGTTTTTT. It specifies CASSQRGPTNEKLFF.

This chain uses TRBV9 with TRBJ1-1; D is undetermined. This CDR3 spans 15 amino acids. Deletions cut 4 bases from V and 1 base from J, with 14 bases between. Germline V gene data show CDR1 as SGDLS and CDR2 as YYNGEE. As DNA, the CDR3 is TGTGCCAGCAGCCCCAACGCTTTCGCGAACACTGAAGCTTTCTTT. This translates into CASSPNAFANTEAFF.

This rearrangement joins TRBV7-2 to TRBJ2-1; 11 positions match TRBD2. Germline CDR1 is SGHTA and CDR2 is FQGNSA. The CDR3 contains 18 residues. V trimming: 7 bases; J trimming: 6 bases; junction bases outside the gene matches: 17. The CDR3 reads CASTLTSGSTFWGNEQFF. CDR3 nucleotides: TGTGCCAGCACTCTCACTAGCGGGAGTACTTTTTGGGGCAATGAGCAGTTCTTC.

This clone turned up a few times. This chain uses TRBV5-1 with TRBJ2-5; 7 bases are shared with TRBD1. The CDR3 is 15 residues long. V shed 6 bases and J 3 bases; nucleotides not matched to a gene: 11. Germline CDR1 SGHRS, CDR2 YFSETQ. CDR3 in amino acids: CASTIQPGTEETQYF. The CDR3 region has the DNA TGCGCCAGCACCATTCAGCCGGGGACAGAAGAGACCCAGTACTTC.

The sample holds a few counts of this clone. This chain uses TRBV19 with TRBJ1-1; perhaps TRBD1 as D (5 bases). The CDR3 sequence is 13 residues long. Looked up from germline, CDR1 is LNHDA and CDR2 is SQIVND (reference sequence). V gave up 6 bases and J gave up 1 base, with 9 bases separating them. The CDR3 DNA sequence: TGTGCCAGTAGCCAAACAGGGAACACTGAAGCTTTCTTT. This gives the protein CASSQTGNTEAFF.

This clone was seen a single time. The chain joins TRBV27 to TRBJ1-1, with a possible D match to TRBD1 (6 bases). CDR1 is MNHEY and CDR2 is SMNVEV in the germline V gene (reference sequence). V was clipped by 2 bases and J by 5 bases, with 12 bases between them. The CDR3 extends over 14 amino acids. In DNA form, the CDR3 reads TGTGCCAGCAGTTTAAACAGGGTAGGAACTGAAGCTTTCTTT. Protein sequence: CASSLNRVGTEAFF.

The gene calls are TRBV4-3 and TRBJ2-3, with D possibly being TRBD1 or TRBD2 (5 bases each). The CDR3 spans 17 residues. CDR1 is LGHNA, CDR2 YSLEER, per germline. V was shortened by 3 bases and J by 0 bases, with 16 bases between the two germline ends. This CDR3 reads CASSHSSAGSSTDTQYF. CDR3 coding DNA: TGCGCCAGCAGCCATTCTTCTGCAGGGAGTAGCACAGATACGCAGTATTTT.

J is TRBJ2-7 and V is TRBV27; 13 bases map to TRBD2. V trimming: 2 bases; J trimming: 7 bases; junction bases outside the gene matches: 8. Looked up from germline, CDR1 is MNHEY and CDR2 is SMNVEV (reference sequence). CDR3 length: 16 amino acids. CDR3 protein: CASSLRPGLAGIEQYF. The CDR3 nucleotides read TGTGCCAGCAGTTTAAGGCCGGGACTAGCGGGAATTGAGCAGTACTTC.

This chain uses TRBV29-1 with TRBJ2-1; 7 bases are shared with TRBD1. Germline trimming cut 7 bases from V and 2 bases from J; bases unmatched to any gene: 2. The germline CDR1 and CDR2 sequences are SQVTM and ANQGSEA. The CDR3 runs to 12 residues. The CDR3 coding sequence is TGCAGCGCGGGACAGACCTACAATGAGCAGTTCTTC. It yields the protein CSAGQTYNEQFF.

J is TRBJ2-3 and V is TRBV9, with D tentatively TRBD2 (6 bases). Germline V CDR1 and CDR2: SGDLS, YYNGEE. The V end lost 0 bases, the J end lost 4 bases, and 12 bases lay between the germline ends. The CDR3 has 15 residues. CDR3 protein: CASSVAGSRADTQYF. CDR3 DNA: TGTGCCAGCAGCGTAGCCGGGAGTCGGGCAGATACGCAGTATTTT.

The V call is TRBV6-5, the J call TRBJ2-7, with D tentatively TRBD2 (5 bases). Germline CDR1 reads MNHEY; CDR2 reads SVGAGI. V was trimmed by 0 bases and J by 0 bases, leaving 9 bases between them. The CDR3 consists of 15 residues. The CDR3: CASSYSGVGSYEQYF. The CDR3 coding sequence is TGTGCCAGCAGTTACTCCGGGGTAGGCTCCTACGAGCAGTACTTC.

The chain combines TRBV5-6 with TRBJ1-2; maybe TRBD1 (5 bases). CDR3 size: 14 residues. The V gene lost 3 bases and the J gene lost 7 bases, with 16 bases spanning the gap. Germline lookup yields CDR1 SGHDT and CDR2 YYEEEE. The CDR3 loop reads CASSSTGQGLGYTF. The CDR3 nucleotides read TGTGCCAGCAGCTCCACAGGACAAGGCCTTGGCTACACCTTC.

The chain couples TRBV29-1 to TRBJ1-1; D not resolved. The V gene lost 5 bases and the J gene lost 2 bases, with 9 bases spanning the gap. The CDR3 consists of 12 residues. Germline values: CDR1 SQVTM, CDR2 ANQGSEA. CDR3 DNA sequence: TGCAGCGTTAATGGTGGAAACACTGAAGCTTTCTTT. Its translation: CSVNGGNTEAFF.

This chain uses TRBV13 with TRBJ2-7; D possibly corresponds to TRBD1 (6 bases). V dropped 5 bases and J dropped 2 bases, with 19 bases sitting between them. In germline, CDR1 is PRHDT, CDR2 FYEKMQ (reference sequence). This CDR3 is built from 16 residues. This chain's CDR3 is CASSPRPDGQTYEQYF. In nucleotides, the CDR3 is TGTGCCAGCAGCCCAAGACCGGACGGACAGACCTACGAGCAGTACTTC.

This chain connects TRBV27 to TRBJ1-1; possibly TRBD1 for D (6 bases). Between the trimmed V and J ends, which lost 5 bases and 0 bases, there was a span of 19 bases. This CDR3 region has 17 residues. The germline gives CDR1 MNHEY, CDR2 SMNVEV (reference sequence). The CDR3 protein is CASSPPGTLMMNTEAFF. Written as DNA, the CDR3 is TGTGCCAGCAGTCCCCCCGGGACATTAATGATGAACACTGAAGCTTTCTTT.

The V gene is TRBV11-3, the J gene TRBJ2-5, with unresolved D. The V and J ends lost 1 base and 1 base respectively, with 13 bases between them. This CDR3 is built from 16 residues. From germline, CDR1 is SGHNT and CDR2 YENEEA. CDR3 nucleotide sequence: TGTGCCAGCAGCTTAGCTAGGCAGCCTCTCCAAGAGACCCAGTACTTC. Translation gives CASSLARQPLQETQYF.

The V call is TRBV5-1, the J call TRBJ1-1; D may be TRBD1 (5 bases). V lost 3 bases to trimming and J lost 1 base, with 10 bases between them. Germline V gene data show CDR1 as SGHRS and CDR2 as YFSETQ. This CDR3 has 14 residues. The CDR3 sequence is CASSWGPGNTEAFF. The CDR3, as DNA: TGCGCCAGCAGCTGGGGACCAGGGAACACTGAAGCTTTCTTT.

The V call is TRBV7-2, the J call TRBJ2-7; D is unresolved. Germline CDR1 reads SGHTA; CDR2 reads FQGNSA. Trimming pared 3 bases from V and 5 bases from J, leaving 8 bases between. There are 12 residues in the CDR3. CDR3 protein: CASSFSFHEQYF. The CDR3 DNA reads TGTGCCAGCAGCTTTTCTTTCCACGAGCAGTACTTC.

The CDR3 region has the DNA TGTGCCAGCACCGGGTTCATTGGCTACACCTTC. This translates into CASTGFIGYTF. The chain links TRBV9 to TRBJ1-2; D uncertain. The CDR3 has 11 amino acids. V was pared by 6 bases and J by 7 bases, with 10 bases between. Per the germline V gene, CDR1 is SGDLS and CDR2 is YYNGEE.

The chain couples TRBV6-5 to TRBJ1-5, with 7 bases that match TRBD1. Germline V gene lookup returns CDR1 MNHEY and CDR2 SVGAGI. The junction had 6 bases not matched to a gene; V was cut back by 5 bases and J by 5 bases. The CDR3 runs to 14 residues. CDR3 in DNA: TGTGCCAGCAGTCGACAGGGTGGTGATCAGCCCCAGCATTTT. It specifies CASSRQGGDQPQHF.

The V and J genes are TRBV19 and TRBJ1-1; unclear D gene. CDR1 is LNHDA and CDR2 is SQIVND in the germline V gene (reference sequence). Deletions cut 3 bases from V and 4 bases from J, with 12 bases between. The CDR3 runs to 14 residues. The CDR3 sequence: CASSIVDRSTEAFF. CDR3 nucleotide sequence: TGTGCCAGTAGTATTGTCGACCGAAGCACTGAAGCTTTCTTT.

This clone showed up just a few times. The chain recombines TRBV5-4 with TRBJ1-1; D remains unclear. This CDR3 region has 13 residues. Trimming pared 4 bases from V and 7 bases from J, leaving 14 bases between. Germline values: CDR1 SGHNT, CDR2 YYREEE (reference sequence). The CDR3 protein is CASSPGGDGEAFF. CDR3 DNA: TGTGCCAGCAGCCCAGGCGGGGATGGTGAAGCTTTCTTT.

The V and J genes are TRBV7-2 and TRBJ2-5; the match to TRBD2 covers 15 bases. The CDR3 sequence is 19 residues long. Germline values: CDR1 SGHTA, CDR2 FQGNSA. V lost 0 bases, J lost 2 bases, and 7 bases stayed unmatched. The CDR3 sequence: CASSLATGTSGRIQETQYF. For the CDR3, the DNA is TGTGCCAGCAGCTTAGCAACGGGGACTAGCGGGAGGATTCAAGAGACCCAGTACTTC.

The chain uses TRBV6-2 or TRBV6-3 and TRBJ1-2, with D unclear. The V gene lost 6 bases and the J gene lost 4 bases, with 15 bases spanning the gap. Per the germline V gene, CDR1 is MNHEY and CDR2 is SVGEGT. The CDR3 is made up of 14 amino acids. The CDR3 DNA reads TGTGCCAGCAGCCAAAGCCAGGAGACCTATGGCTACACCTTC. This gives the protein CASSQSQETYGYTF.